These 2 T cell receptor beta chains were sequenced from one sample in a study of long-term antiretroviral therapy in people with HIV. Survey level was the resolution at which the v3.0 immunoSEQ assay ran. Here immunoSEQ multiplex PCR was the method, and the copy in TCRdb shows in-frame clones only, minus some. This table holds 19,000 or so clones, around 78% found once. Here the sequenced sample was unsorted PBMCs, taken 2.2 years after starting antiretroviral therapy. All receptors come from a man aged 45-60 years with HIV.

The chain carries TRBV4-1 and TRBJ2-1, with 12 positions matching TRBD2. CDR3 length: 18 residues. With V trimmed by 4 bases and J by 8 bases, 15 bases remained unmatched. Germline V lookup: CDR1 MGHRA, CDR2 YSYEKL. The CDR3 DNA sequence: TGCGCCAGCAGCCGTGGGCTAGCGGGGGGGGTGCTGGGCGATGAGCAGTTCTTC. As protein: CASSRGLAGGVLGDEQFF.

This clone appeared a single time. This chain joins TRBV21-1 and TRBJ2-1; no DNA check was done on the table's D call, TRBD1. TRBV21-1 has pseudogene status. This CDR3 is 17 amino acids long. The CDR3 region has the DNA TGTGCCAGCAGCAAATATGGGCAGGGGGCTTCCTACAATGAGCAGTTCTTC. Amino acids: CASSKYGQGASYNEQFF.